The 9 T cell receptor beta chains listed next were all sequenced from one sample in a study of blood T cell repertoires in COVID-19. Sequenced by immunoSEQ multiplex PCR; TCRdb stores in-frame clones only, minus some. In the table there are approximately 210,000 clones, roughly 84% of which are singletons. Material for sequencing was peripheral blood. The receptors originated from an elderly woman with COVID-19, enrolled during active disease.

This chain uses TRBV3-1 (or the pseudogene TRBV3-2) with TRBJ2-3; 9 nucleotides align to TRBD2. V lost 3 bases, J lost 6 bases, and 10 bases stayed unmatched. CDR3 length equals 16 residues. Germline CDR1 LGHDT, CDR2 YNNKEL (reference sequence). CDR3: CASSHLPAGGSDTQYF. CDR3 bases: TGTGCCAGCAGCCACCTCCCAGCGGGGGGATCTGATACGCAGTATTTT.

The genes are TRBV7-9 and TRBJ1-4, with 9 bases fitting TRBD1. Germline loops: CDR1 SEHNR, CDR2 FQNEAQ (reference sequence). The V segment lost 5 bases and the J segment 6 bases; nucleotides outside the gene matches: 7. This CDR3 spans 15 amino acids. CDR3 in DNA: TGTGCCAGCAGCCCAGACAGGGGGAGGGATGAAAAACTGTTTTTT. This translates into CASSPDRGRDEKLFF.

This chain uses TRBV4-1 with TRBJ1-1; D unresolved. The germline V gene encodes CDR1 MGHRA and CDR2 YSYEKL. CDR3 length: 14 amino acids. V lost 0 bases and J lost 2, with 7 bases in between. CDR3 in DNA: TGCGCCAGCAGCCAAGATCTGGCTAACACTGAAGCTTTCTTT. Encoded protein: CASSQDLANTEAFF.

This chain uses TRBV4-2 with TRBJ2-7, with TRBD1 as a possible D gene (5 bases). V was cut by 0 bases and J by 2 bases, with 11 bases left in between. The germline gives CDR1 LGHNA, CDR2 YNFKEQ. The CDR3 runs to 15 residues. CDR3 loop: CASSQDQGNTYEQYF. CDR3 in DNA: TGTGCCAGCAGCCAAGATCAGGGCAACACCTACGAGCAGTACTTC.

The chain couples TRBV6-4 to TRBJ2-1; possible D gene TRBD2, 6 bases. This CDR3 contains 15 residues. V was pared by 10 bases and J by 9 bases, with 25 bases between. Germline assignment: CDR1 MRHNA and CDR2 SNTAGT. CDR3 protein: CATSRASAGKGEQFF. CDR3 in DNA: TGTGCCACGAGTCGGGCTAGCGCCGGCAAGGGTGAGCAGTTCTTC.

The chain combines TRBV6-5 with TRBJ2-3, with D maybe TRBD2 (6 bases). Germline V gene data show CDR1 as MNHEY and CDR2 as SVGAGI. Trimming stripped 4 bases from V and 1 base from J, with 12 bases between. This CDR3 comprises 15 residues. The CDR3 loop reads CASSSGGTGTDTQYF. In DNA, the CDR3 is TGTGCCAGCAGTTCGGGCGGGACGGGCACAGATACGCAGTATTTT.

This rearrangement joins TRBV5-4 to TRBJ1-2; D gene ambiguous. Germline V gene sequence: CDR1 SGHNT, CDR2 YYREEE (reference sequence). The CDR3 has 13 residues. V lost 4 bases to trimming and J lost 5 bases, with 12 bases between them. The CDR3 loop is CASSNQNRYGYTF. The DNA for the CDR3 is TGTGCCAGCAGCAATCAGAACCGATATGGCTACACCTTC. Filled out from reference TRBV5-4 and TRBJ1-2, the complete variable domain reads ETGVTQSPTHLIKTRGQQVTLRCSSQSGHNTVSWYQQALGQGPQFIFQYYREEENGRGNFPPRFSGLQFPNYSSELNVNALELDDSALYLCASSNQNRYGYTFGSGTRLTVV.

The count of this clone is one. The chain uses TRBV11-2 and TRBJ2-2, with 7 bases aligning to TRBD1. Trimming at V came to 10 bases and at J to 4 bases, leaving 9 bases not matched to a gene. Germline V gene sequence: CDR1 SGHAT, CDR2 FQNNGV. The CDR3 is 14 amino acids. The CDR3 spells CAILRGRGTGELFF. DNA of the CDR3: TGTGCCATTTTAAGGGGGCGCGGCACCGGGGAGCTGTTTTTT.

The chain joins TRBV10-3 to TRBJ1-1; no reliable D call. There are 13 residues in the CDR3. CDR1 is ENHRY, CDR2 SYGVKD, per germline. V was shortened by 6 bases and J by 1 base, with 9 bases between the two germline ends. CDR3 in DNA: TGTGCCATCAGCGAGCGCGCGAACACTGAAGCTTTCTTT. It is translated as CAISERANTEAFF.